The entry that follows covers one TCR beta chain sequence. Its specificity is not known. Separation from the roughly 670-subject first cohort characterized the 120-subject validation cohort, to which the donors belonged. These data are taken from a study of cytomegalovirus exposure and HLA in healthy donors. Study-wide points: The investigators catalogued 180 or so TCR beta chains as cytomegalovirus-associated. Most TCRs appeared rarely, but some public TCRs recurred in many donors. Clusters of TCRs from the first cohort tended to co-occur in the 120 or so validation repertoires (as a later analysis found).

TCRdb's table, derived via immunoSEQ multiplex PCR, lists solely in-frame clones and lacks some. Of approximately 230,000 clones listed, roughly 87% were seen once; the top ten hold about 11%. The trim removed 2 bases at V and 2 bases at J, leaving 0 bases unmatched. Looked up from germline, CDR1 is SNHLY and CDR2 is FYNNEI. The CDR3 contains 14 residues. V and J are TRBV2 and TRBJ2-1, with 7 bases that match TRBD2. This clonotype originated in a man between 18 and 35 years old in good health and CMV-seropositive. The specimen sequenced was PBMCs. Here the CDR3 reads CASSELAAYNEQFF. CDR3 bases: TGTGCCAGCAGTGAACTAGCGGCCTACAATGAGCAGTTCTTC.